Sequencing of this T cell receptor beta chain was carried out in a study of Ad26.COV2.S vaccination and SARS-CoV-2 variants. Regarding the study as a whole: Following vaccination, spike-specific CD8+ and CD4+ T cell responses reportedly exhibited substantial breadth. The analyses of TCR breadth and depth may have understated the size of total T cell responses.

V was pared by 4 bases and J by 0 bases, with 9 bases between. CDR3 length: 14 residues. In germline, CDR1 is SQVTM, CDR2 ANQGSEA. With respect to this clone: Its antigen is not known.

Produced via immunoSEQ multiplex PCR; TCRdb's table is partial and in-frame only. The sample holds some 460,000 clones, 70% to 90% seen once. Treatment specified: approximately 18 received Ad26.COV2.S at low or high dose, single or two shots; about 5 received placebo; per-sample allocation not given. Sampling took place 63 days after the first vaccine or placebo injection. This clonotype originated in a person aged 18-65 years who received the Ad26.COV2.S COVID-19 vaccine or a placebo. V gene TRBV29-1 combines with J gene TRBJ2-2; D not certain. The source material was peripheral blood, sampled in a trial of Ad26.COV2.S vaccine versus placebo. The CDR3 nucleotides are TGCAGCGTTGTTGGCGGAACGAACACCGGGGAGCTGTTTTTT. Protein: CSVVGGTNTGELFF.